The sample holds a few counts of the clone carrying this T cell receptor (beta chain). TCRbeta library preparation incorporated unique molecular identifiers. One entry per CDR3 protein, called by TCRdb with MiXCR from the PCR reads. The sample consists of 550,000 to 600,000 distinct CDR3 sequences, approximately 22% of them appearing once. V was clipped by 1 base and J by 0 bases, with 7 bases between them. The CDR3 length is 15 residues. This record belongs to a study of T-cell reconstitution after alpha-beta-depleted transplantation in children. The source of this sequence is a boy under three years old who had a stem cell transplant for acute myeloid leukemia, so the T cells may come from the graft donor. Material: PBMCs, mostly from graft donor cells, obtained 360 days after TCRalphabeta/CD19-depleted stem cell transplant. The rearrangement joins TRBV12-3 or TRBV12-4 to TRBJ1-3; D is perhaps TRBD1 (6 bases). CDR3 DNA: TGTGCCAGCAGTTTAGAGGGGGGCTCTGGAAACACCATATATTTT. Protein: CASSLEGGSGNTIYF.